The rows below give T cell receptor beta chains drawn from one sample of a study of T cells in Graves' hyperthyroidism and ophthalmopathy. TCRdb used MiXCR to reprocess the multiplex PCR reads, holding one entry per CDR3 protein. The data show hundreds of thousands of distinct CDR3 sequences, about 38% seen once. The sample consisted of blood. The receptors here all came from a man aged 18 to 35 with Graves' hyperthyroidism. CDR3s include the opening cysteine and the closing phenylalanine or tryptophan. Fields, in order: V gene, clone size, D gene, CDR3 length, J gene, CDR3 DNA, CDR3 protein. A D gene is named only where the DNA matches it firmly. Clone size appears in some rows only: once, few, many, or a class for an expanded clone.

TRBV25-1	.	TRBD2	16	TRBJ2-2	TGTGCCAGCAGCTCCTCGGGACTAGCGATTCCCGGGGAGCTGTTTTTT	CASSSSGLAIPGELFF
TRBV7-2	.	TRBD2	15	TRBJ2-7	TGTGCCAGCAGCCTCCTTAGCGGGAGCTCCTACGAGCAGTACTTC	CASSLLSGSSYEQYF
TRBV20-1	.	.	14	TRBJ2-7	TGCAGTGCTAGTGCGGCATACAGCTCCTACGAGCAGTACTTC	CSASAAYSSYEQYF
TRBV7-9	once	.	16	TRBJ2-7	TGTGCCAGCAGCTTTCTCGACAGGCCCCTAACCTACGAGCAGTACTTC	CASSFLDRPLTYEQYF
TRBV7-3	few	.	12	TRBJ2-5	TGTGCCAGCAATAACATGTCTGAGACCCAGTACTTC	CASNNMSETQYF
TRBV9	.	TRBD2	14	TRBJ2-7	TGTGCCAGCAGCGTAGAGGACTACTGGGAGGGTCGGTACTTC	CASSVEDYWEGRYF
TRBV7-9	many	TRBD1	16	TRBJ2-5	TGTGCCAGCAGCTTCTCAACAGGGGTCTACCAGGAGACCCAGTACTTC	CASSFSTGVYQETQYF
TRBV10-3	.	.	16	TRBJ2-5	TGTGCCATCAGTGAGTCGATACAGGTCCCGCAAGAGACCCAGTACTTC	CAISESIQVPQETQYF
TRBV2	.	.	13	TRBJ1-3	TGTGCCAGCCCCTACGAGGGGGTAAACACCATATATTTT	CASPYEGVNTIYF
TRBV15	.	.	16	TRBJ1-3	TGTGCCACCAGCAGAGATCTGGGGGGCGGAGGCTACACCATATATTTT	CATSRDLGGGGYTIYF
TRBV2	many	.	16	TRBJ1-5	TGTGCCAGCAGTGATACGGGGGGATATAGCAATCAGCCCCAGCATTTT	CASSDTGGYSNQPQHF
TRBV2	many	TRBD2	13	TRBJ2-5	TGTGCCAGTCAGCGGGGGGGGGGAGAGACCCAGTACTTC	CASQRGGGETQYF
TRBV29-1	many	.	12	TRBJ1-2	TGCAGCGTTGAAGAAACCAGGGACGGCTACACCTTC	CSVEETRDGYTF
TRBV29-1	.	.	12	TRBJ2-3	TGCAGCGGCGGTTTGGGCACAGATACGCAGTATTTT	CSGGLGTDTQYF
TRBV5-1	few	.	15	TRBJ2-6	TGCGCCAGCAGCTTGGACTATTCTGGGGCCAACGTCCTGACTTTC	CASSLDYSGANVLTF
TRBV7-2	many	.	15	TRBJ2-7	TGTGCCAGCAGTTTTAGCGGTGGGGGGACCTACGAGCAGTACTTC	CASSFSGGGTYEQYF
TRBV5-1	few	.	14	TRBJ2-7	TGCGCCAGCAGCTTGGGAGGCCTCCCGGAGGAGCAGTACTTC	CASSLGGLPEEQYF
TRBV20-1	many	.	10	TRBJ1-5	TGCAGTGCTGGTAGTCAGCCCCAGCATTTT	CSAGSQPQHF